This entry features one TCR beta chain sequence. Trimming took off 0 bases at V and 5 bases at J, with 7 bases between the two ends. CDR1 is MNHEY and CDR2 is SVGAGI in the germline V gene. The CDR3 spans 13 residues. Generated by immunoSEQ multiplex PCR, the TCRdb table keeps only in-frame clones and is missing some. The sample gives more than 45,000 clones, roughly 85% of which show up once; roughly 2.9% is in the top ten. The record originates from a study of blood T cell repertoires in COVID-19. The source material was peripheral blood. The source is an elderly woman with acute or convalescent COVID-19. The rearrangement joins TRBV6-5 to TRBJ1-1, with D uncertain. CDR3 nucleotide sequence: TGTGCCAGCAGTTACTCGAGGAGTACTGAAGCTTTCTTT. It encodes CASSYSRSTEAFF.